These 2 T cell receptor beta chains originate from one sample sequenced in a study of blood T cell repertoires in COVID-19. Repertoires were generated with immunoSEQ multiplex PCR, while TCRdb's copy carries only in-frame clones and drops some. There are some 97,000 clones in the sample; around 90% occur only once, and 6.5% lies in the top ten. The specimen was peripheral blood. These receptor sequences come from a woman aged 60-75 years with acute or convalescent COVID-19.

The rearrangement uses TRBV6-5 and TRBJ1-2, with D unresolved. V lost 11 bases to trimming and J lost 4 bases, with 11 bases between them. Per the germline V gene, CDR1 is MNHEY and CDR2 is SVGAGI. This CDR3 is 11 amino acids long. The CDR3 spells CAAGEGYGYTF. In DNA form, the CDR3 reads TGTGCCGCGGGTGAAGGCTATGGCTACACCTTC.

The chain couples TRBV5-1 to TRBJ2-1, with a tentative D call TRBD2 (5 bases). The CDR3 runs 16 residues. Trimming took 0 bases from V and 4 from J, leaving 14 bases between them. Looked up from germline, CDR1 is SGHRS and CDR2 is YFSETQ. The CDR3 sequence is CASSLDPGNYYNEQFF. For the CDR3, the DNA is TGCGCCAGCAGCTTGGATCCGGGAAATTATTACAATGAGCAGTTCTTC.